This T cell receptor beta chain derives from a study of CD8+CD57+ T cells in acquired aplastic anemia. Study details: Sorted CD4+ plus CD8+ cells gave DNA averaging roughly 3.2 ug. Whole-study findings and limits: Common to patients and controls were twenty-nine CD8+ CDR3 sequences.

About this clonotype itself: What it binds is not known.

V dropped 3 bases and J dropped 10 bases, with 9 bases sitting between them. In germline, CDR1 is ENHRY, CDR2 SYGVKD. CDR3 length equals 12 residues. TCR beta VDJ and CDR3 profiles were obtained from a genomic DNA template. TCRdb re-called the reads through MiXCR, storing one row per CDR3 protein. The table includes about 470,000 distinct CDR3 sequences, approximately 33% detected once. It was patients with CD8+CD57+ cell expansion by flow cytometry who were chosen for sequencing. Blood samples were obtained from patients who had received no prior therapy. The sequence derives from a human donor with aplastic anemia. The material sequenced was sorted CD4+, CD8+, or CD8+CD57+ T cells (not recorded which) from PBMCs. The chain is built from TRBV10-3 and TRBJ1-4; D unclear. This CDR3 reads CAISEGAGKLFF. CDR3 nucleotide sequence: TGTGCCATCAGTGAAGGAGCGGGAAAACTGTTTTTT.